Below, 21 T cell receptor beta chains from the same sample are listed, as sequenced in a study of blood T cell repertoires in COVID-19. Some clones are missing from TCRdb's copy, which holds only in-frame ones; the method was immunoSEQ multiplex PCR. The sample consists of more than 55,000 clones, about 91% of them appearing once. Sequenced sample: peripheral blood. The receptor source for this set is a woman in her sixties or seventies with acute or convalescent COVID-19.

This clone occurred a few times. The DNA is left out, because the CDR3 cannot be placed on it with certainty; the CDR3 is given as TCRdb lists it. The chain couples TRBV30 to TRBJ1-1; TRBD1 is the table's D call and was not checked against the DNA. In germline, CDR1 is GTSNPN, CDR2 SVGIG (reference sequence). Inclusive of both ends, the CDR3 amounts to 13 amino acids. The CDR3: CAWSVFGTGASFF.

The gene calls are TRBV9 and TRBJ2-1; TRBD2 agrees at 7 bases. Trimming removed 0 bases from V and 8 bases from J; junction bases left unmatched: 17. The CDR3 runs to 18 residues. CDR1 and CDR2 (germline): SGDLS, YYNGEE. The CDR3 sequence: CASSVDKRGHRGVDEQFF. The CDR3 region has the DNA TGTGCCAGCAGCGTAGATAAACGGGGCCACCGGGGGGTGGATGAGCAGTTCTTC.

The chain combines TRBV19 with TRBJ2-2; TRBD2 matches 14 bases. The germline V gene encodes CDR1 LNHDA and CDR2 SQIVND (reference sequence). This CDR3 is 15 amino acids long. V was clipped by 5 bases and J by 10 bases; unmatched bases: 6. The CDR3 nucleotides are TGTGCCAGTAGTCCCGGACTAGCGGGGGGCCAGGAGCTGTTTTTT. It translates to CASSPGLAGGQELFF.

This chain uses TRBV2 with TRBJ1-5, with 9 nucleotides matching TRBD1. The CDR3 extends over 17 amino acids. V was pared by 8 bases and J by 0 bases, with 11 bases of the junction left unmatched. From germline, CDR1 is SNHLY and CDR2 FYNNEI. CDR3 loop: CASSMTGTGYSNQPQHF. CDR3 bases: TGTGCCAGCTCGATGACCGGGACAGGGTATAGCAATCAGCCCCAGCATTTT.

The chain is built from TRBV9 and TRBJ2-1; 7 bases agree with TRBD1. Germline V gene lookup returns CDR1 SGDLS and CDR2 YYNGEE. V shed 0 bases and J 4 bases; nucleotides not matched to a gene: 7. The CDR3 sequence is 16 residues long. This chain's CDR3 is CASSVERDSKYNEQFF. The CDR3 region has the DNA TGTGCCAGCAGCGTAGAAAGGGACAGTAAATACAATGAGCAGTTCTTC.

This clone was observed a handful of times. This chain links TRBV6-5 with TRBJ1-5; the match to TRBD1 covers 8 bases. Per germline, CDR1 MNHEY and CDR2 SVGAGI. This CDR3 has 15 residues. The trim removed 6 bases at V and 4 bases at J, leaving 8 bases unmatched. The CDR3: CASSSQGAGNQPQHF. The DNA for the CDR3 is TGTGCCAGCAGCTCTCAGGGGGCGGGTAATCAGCCCCAGCATTTT.

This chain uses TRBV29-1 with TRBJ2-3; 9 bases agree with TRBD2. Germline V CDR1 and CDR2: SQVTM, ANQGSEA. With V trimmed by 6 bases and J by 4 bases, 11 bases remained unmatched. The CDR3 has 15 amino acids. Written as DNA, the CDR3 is TGCAGCGTCCCCGGTCGCGGGGGGGCCGCAGATACGCAGTATTTT. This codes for CSVPGRGGAADTQYF.

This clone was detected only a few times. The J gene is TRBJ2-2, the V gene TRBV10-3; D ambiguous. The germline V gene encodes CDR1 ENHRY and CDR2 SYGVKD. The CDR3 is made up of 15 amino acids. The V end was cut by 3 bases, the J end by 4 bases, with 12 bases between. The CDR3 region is CAISESVPPTGELFF. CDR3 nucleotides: TGTGCCATCAGTGAATCGGTACCCCCCACCGGGGAGCTGTTTTTT.

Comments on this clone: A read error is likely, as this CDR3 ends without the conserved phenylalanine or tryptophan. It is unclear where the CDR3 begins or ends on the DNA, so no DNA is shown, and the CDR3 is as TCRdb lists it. The CDR3 is CASSYDTGCPS. The chain employs TRBV6-2 or TRBV6-3 and TRBJ2-7; the table's D call of TRBD1 was not tested on the DNA. The CDR3 is 11 amino acids long, termini counted. Germline V lookup: CDR1 MNHEY, CDR2 SVGEGT.

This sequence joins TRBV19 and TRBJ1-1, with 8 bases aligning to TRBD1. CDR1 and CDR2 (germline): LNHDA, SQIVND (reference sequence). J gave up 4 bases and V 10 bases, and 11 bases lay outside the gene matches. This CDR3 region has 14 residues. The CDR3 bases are TGTGCCACTACGGACAGGGCGGAGAGCACTGAAGCTTTCTTT. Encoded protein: CATTDRAESTEAFF.

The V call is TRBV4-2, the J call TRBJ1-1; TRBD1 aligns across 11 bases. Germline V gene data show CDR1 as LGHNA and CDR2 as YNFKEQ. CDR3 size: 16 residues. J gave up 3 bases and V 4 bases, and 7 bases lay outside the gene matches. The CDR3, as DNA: TGTGCCAGCAGCCTTCCGGGACAGGGGGTTTACACTGAAGCTTTCTTT. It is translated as CASSLPGQGVYTEAFF.

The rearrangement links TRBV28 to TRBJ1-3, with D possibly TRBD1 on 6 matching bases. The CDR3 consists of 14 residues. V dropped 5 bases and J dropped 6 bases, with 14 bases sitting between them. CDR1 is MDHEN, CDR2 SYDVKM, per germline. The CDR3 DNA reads TGTGCCAGCAGTCCCCCAGGGGAAGTAAACACCATATATTTT. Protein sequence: CASSPPGEVNTIYF.

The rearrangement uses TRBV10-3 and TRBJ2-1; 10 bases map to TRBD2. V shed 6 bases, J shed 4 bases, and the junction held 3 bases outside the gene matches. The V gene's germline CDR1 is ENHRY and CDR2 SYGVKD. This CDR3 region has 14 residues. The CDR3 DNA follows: TGTGCCATCAGAGGACTAGCGGATTACAATGAGCAGTTCTTC. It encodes CAIRGLADYNEQFF.

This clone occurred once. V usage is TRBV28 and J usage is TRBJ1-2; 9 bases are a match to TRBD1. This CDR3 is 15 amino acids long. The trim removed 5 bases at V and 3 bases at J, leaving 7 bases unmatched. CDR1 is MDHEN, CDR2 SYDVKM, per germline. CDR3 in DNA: TGTGCCAGCAGTCCCGGGACAGGGACGGACTATGGCTACACCTTC. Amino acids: CASSPGTGTDYGYTF.

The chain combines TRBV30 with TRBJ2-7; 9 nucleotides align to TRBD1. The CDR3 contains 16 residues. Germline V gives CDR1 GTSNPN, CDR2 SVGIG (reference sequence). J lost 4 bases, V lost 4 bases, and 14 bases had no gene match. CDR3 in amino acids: CAWNDLSGTGRYEQYF. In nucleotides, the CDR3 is TGTGCCTGGAACGACCTAAGTGGGACAGGGCGATACGAGCAGTACTTC.

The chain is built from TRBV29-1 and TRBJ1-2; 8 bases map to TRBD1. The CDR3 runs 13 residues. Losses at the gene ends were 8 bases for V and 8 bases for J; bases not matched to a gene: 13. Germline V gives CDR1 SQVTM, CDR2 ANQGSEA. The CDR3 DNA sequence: TGCAGCACCGAAGGACAGGGAGAGGACGGCTACACCTTC. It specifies CSTEGQGEDGYTF.

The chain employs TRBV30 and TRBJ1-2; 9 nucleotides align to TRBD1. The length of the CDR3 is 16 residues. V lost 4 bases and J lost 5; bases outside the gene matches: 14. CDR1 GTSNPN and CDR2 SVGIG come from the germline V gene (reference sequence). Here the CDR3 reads CAWINWAGTGSYGYTF. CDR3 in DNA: TGTGCCTGGATCAACTGGGCCGGGACAGGGAGTTATGGCTACACCTTC.

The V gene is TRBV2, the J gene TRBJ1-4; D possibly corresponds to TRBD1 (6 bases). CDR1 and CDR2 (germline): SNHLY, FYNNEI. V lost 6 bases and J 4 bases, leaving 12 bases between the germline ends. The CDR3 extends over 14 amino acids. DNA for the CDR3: TGTGCCAGCAGAGTACAGGGATTTAATGAAAAACTGTTTTTT. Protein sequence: CASRVQGFNEKLFF.

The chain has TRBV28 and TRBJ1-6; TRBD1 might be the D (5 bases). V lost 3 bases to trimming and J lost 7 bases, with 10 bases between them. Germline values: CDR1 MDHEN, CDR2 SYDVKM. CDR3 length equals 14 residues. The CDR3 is CASSFQGGNSPLHF. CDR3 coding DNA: TGTGCCAGCAGTTTTCAGGGAGGGAATTCACCCCTCCACTTT. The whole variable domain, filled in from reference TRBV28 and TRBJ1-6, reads DVKVTQSSRYLVKRTGEKVFLECVQDMDHENMFWYRQDPGLGLRLIYFSYDVKMKEKGDIPEGYSVSREKKERFSLILESASTNQTSMYLCASSFQGGNSPLHFGNGTRLTVT.

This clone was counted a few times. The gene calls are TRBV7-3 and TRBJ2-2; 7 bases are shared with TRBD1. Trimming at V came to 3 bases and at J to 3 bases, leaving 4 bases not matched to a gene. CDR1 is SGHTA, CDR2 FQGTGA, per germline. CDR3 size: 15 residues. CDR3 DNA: TGTGCCAGCAGCTTGAGGGGGCGGGACACCGGGGAGCTGTTTTTT. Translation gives CASSLRGRDTGELFF.

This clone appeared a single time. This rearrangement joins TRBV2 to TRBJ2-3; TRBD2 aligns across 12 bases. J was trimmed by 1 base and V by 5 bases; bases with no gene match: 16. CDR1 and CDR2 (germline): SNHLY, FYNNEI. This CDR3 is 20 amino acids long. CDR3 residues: CASSRPRASGGARGTDTQYF. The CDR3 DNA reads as TGTGCCAGCAGTCGCCCGAGGGCTAGCGGGGGGGCCAGGGGCACAGATACGCAGTATTTT. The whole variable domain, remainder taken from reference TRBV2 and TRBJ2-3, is EPEVTQTPSHQVTQMGQEVILRCVPISNHLYFYWYRQILGQKVEFLVSFYNNEISEKSEIFDDQFSVERPDGSNFTLKIRSTKLEDSAMYFCASSRPRASGGARGTDTQYFGPGTRLTVL.